The 5 T cell receptor beta chains below were found in one sample sequenced in a study of CXCR3-negative and CXCR3-positive naive CD8 T cells. The authors made the TRB cDNA libraries by 5' RACE using UMI labels. After re-calling the 5' RACE reads, TCRdb lists one entry per CDR3 protein, DNA absent. The sample has 50,000 to 65,000 distinct CDR3 sequences. The sample taken for sequencing was naive CXCR3- CD8+ T cells from blood. As for subset: CD45RO-CCR7+CD27+CD95- naive CD8+ T cells lacking CXCR3 (TNR3-). These receptors were obtained from a human donor in good health. Some clones in this sample may be carry-over from other donors' samples.

V and J are TRBV5-5 and TRBJ2-7; TCRdb reports TRBD1, a call that lacks DNA to check it against. The CDR3 length is 14 residues. In germline, CDR1 is SGHKS, CDR2 YYEKEE (reference sequence). This chain's CDR3 is CASSFNQGSYEQYF.

The rearrangement uses TRBV4-1 and TRBJ2-3; TCRdb's assignment of TRBD2 cannot be checked, as there is no DNA. Germline CDR1 reads MGHRA; CDR2 reads YSYEKL. This CDR3 region has 15 residues. The CDR3 protein is CASTQVQRGTDTQYF.

V is TRBV12-3 or TRBV12-4 and J is TRBJ1-2. The CDR3 sequence is 12 residues long. CDR3 sequence reads: CASRIMGYGYTF.

The rearrangement joins TRBV19 to TRBJ2-7; with no DNA, the TCRdb D assignment of TRBD1 cannot be verified. The CDR3 is made up of 12 amino acids. CDR1 and CDR2 from the germline V gene are LNHDA and SQIVND (reference sequence). This chain's CDR3 is CASSPPGSEQYF.

The V call is TRBV23-1, the J call TRBJ1-5; lacking DNA, the TRBD1 call made by TCRdb goes unchecked. TRBV23-1 is designated an ORF whose function remains uncertain. This CDR3 comprises 12 residues. This CDR3 is CASSQSQGQQHF.